The sequence of this TCR beta chain was determined in a study of T cells after yellow fever vaccination. This CDR3 is built from 13 residues. Germline assignment: CDR1 DFQATT and CDR2 SNEGSKA (reference sequence). With 7 bases removed from V and 5 bases from J, the gap between germline ends came to 14 bases. In its sample, this clonotype was seen a few times. The antigen is unknown. MiXCR was run by TCRdb on the 5' RACE reads, yielding one entry per CDR3 protein. The sample has 250,000 or so distinct CDR3 sequences, 6% to 8% seen once. Findings and limits, study-wide: CD4 and CD8 compartments shared a small share of clonotypes.

The material sequenced was CD4+ T cells sorted from PBMCs, taken on the day of the yellow fever booster vaccination. This TCR was recovered from a man aged 25 to 45 who received the YFV17D yellow fever vaccine. The chain carries TRBV20-1 and TRBJ1-4, with D maybe TRBD1 (5 bases). The CDR3 DNA reads TGCAGTGGACGGGACGCAAGAAATGAAAAACTGTTTTTT. Its translation: CSGRDARNEKLFF.